This T cell receptor beta chain was profiled in a study of PD-1 blockade in classical Hodgkin lymphoma. The protocol was immunoSEQ multiplex PCR, while the TCRdb copy is restricted to in-frame clones and leaves out a portion. The table has 25,000 to 35,000 clones, 85% seen once. The CDR3 runs 18 residues. Germline CDR1 and CDR2: KGHSH and LQKENI. Trimming stripped 5 bases from V and 1 base from J, with 18 bases between. Each and every patient relapsed after autologous stem cell transplantation, and patients got differing brentuximab vedotin exposure. Using magnetic negative selection, the CD4+ T cells were separated out of thawed PBMCs.

The chain has TRBV18 and TRBJ2-6; no clear D. The TCR sequence derives from a human donor with classical Hodgkin lymphoma. The input for sequencing was CD4+ T cells from blood, taken at baseline. CDR3 sequence: CASSSLPENPSGANVLTF. The CDR3 DNA reads as TGTGCCAGCTCATCCTTGCCGGAGAATCCTTCTGGGGCCAACGTCCTGACTTTC.